This TCR beta chain was identified in a study of blood T cell repertoires in COVID-19. The CDR3 is 14 residues long. From germline, CDR1 is MNHEY and CDR2 SMNVEV (reference sequence). The V end was cut by 4 bases, the J end by 5 bases, with 12 bases between. Assay: immunoSEQ multiplex PCR; the TCRdb copy retains only in-frame clones and omits some. The repertoire holds approximately 360,000 clones, 90% seen once, with 6.5% to 7% in the top ten. Specimen: peripheral blood. This clonotype originated in a man aged 18 to 30 with active or convalescent COVID-19. V is TRBV27 and J is TRBJ1-5, with D tentatively TRBD1 (6 bases). CDR3 protein: CASSSGQRHQPQHF. DNA for the CDR3: TGTGCCAGCAGTTCCGGACAGCGGCATCAGCCCCAGCATTTT.